What follows are 31 T cell receptor beta chains derived from one specimen sequenced in a study of radiotherapy plus CTLA-4 blockade in lung cancer. Sequencing used immunoSEQ multiplex PCR; TCRdb keeps in-frame clones, though not all of them. Of approximately 60,000 clones listed, around 77% are singletons. The sample in question was peripheral blood, obtained from a patient treated with radiotherapy plus ipilimumab. The receptors stem from a human donor with non-small cell lung cancer who had a complete response to radiotherapy plus ipilimumab.

The gene calls are TRBV7-6 and TRBJ2-5, with 10 bases matching TRBD2. Germline CDR1 is SGHVS and CDR2 is FNYEAQ. The CDR3 runs 17 residues. The ends lost 2 bases at V and 4 bases at J; junction bases unmatched: 10. CDR3 DNA: TGTGCCAGCAGCTTAACCCCTAGCGGGAGCTACGTAGAGACCCAGTACTTC. Translating gives CASSLTPSGSYVETQYF.

This clone was seen just once. V gene TRBV19 combines with J gene TRBJ1-6, with 7 bases identical to TRBD1. In germline, CDR1 is LNHDA, CDR2 SQIVND (reference sequence). The CDR3 has 17 amino acids. V lost 1 base and J lost 8; bases outside the gene matches: 11. In DNA, the CDR3 is TGTGCCAGTAGTATAGGCCGACAGGGAAGGATTCATTCACCCCTCCACTTT. Protein sequence: CASSIGRQGRIHSPLHF.

The CDR3 sequence is CSGEGRGPGPEAFF. The DNA of the CDR3 is TGCAGCGGGGAGGGGCGGGGTCCGGGACCTGAAGCTTTCTTT. The rearrangement joins TRBV29-1 to TRBJ1-1; possible D gene TRBD1, 5 bases. Germline CDR1 reads SQVTM; CDR2 reads ANQGSEA. The CDR3 runs to 14 residues. Trimming left V 7 bases short and J 6 bases short, with 21 bases between.

This clone occurred once. V is TRBV28 and J is TRBJ1-1; 8 bases are shared with TRBD1. V dropped 5 bases and J dropped 3; count of bases not matched to a gene: 8. Germline V gene lookup returns CDR1 MDHEN and CDR2 SYDVKM. This CDR3 is 15 amino acids long. The CDR3 loop reads CASSPSDRVYTEAFF. CDR3 nucleotide sequence: TGTGCCAGCAGTCCCTCGGACAGGGTTTACACTGAAGCTTTCTTT.

This sequence joins TRBV7-2 and TRBJ1-1; maybe TRBD1 (5 bases). Trimming pared 3 bases from V and 0 bases from J, leaving 8 bases between. The CDR3 is 14 amino acids. CDR1 and CDR2 (germline): SGHTA, FQGNSA. The CDR3: CASSFAGLNTEAFF. The CDR3 nucleotides are TGTGCCAGCAGCTTCGCAGGGTTGAACACTGAAGCTTTCTTT.

The chain is built from TRBV7-2 and TRBJ1-3, with D tentatively TRBD1 (5 bases). V gave up 1 base and J gave up 8 bases, with 9 bases separating them. Germline CDR1 reads SGHTA; CDR2 reads FQGNSA. The CDR3 runs to 13 residues. CDR3: CASSLGREDTIYF. CDR3 sequence (DNA): TGTGCCAGCAGCTTAGGCAGGGAGGACACCATATATTTT. The whole variable domain, filled in from reference TRBV7-2 and TRBJ1-3, reads GAGVSQSPSNKVTEKGKDVELRCDPISGHTALYWYRQSLGQGLEFLIYFQGNSAPDKSGLPSDRFSAERTGGSVSTLTIQRTQQEDSAVYLCASSLGREDTIYFGEGSWLTVV.

This clone was seen a few times. The genes are TRBV30 and TRBJ2-3; 10 nucleotides align to TRBD2. The CDR3 covers 17 residues. CDR1 and CDR2 (germline): GTSNPN, SVGIG (reference sequence). V lost 4 bases to trimming and J lost 5 bases; unmatched junction nucleotides: 15. CDR3 amino acids: CAWTGGLAGARGDTQYF. As DNA, the CDR3 is TGTGCCTGGACGGGTGGGCTAGCGGGGGCCCGGGGAGATACGCAGTATTTT.

V is TRBV30 and J is TRBJ1-2; the D gene is possibly TRBD1 (5 bases). Germline CDR1 is GTSNPN and CDR2 is SVGIG (reference sequence). The CDR3 has 13 amino acids. V was pared by 8 bases and J by 1 base, with 14 bases between. The CDR3 DNA is TGTGCCAACGACAGTCCGATTAACTATGGCTACACCTTC. Translated: CANDSPINYGYTF.

The V and J genes are TRBV19 and TRBJ1-1, with 7 bases matching TRBD1. The CDR3 runs to 13 residues. Germline CDR1 reads LNHDA; CDR2 reads SQIVND (reference sequence). J gave up 5 bases and V 5 bases, and 5 bases lay outside the gene matches. CDR3 sequence reads: CASSADRDTEAFF. CDR3 nucleotide sequence: TGTGCCAGTAGTGCAGACAGGGATACTGAAGCTTTCTTT. The variable domain in full, completed from reference TRBV19 and TRBJ1-1, reads DGGITQSPKYLFRKEGQNVTLSCEQNLNHDAMYWYRQDPGQGLRLIYYSQIVNDFQKGDIAEGYSVSREKKESFPLTVTSAQKNPTAFYLCASSADRDTEAFFGQGTRLTVV.

This chain uses TRBV5-1 with TRBJ2-3; D gene uncertain. V was shortened by 4 bases and J by 0 bases, with 21 bases between the two germline ends. CDR1 is SGHRS, CDR2 YFSETQ, per germline. The CDR3 runs to 18 residues. DNA of the CDR3: TGCGCCAGCAGCCCCCGACGAACCCAAGGCGCTAGCACAGATACGCAGTATTTT. Translation gives CASSPRRTQGASTDTQYF.

This clone showed up just once. J is TRBJ1-1 and V is TRBV9; the D gene is possibly TRBD1 (5 bases). The V end lost 0 bases, the J end lost 4 bases, and 19 bases lay between the germline ends. The CDR3 consists of 17 residues. The germline V gene encodes CDR1 SGDLS and CDR2 YYNGEE. Here the CDR3 reads CASSVGGLGRRGTEAFF. The DNA for the CDR3 is TGTGCCAGCAGCGTAGGGGGGTTGGGTCGCAGAGGCACTGAAGCTTTCTTT.

The rearrangement links TRBV5-1 to TRBJ2-3; D is possibly TRBD2 (6 bases). This CDR3 has 15 residues. V lost 0 bases, J lost 7 bases, and 15 bases lay in between. The germline CDR1 and CDR2 sequences are SGHRS and YFSETQ. The CDR3 region has the DNA TGCGCCAGCAGCTTGGGCGCCGGGGGAGGAAATACGCAGTATTTT. Its protein is CASSLGAGGGNTQYF.

This clone appeared once. The chain uses TRBV6-1 and TRBJ1-5, with D tentatively TRBD1 (6 bases). V was clipped by 7 bases and J by 8 bases, with 21 bases between them. The CDR3 is made up of 15 amino acids. Germline-derived CDR1 and CDR2 are MNHNS and SASEGT. DNA of the CDR3: TGTGCCAGCAACTCTCCAAGGGGGGGCTTGGAGCCCCAGCATTTT. This encodes CASNSPRGGLEPQHF.

This clone has only one observation. In the same sample, other DNA sequences code for this CDR3. This chain uses TRBV11-3 with TRBJ2-2; 8 positions match TRBD1. This CDR3 is 16 amino acids long. Germline CDR1 is SGHNT and CDR2 is YENEEA. The junction had 6 bases not matched to a gene; V was cut back by 5 bases and J by 1 base. CDR3 in amino acids: CASSLAGTGNTGELFF. Here the CDR3 DNA reads TGTGCCAGCAGCCTGGCCGGGACAGGGAACACCGGGGAGCTGTTTTTT.

A remark on this clone: This sample includes further DNA sequences coding for the same CDR3. V gene TRBV6-5 combines with J gene TRBJ1-2; TRBD1 matches at 10 bases. Germline V gene sequence: CDR1 MNHEY, CDR2 SVGAGI. Unmatched junction bases numbered 6, after V lost 6 bases and J lost 8 bases. CDR3 length: 13 amino acids. The CDR3 DNA follows: TGTGCCAGCAGACGACAGGGGGCAGGAGGCTACACCTTC. It codes for CASRRQGAGGYTF.

This clone was found once. The chain joins TRBV6-6 to TRBJ2-3; 13 bases are shared with TRBD2. This CDR3 is built from 16 residues. The V and J ends lost 5 bases and 6 bases, in that order; junction bases with no gene match: 8. Germline CDR1 is MNHNY and CDR2 is SVGAGI (reference sequence). CDR3 region: CASSQRGLAGRDTQYF. The CDR3, as DNA: TGTGCCAGCAGTCAGCGGGGACTAGCGGGAAGGGATACGCAGTATTTT.

CDR3 in DNA: TGTGCCAGCAGTCCCGGAGGCTCGAACACCGGGGAGCTGTTTTTT. It specifies CASSPGGSNTGELFF. The chain couples TRBV5-4 to TRBJ2-2; possible D gene TRBD2, 5 bases. CDR3 length: 15 amino acids. Germline loops: CDR1 SGHNT, CDR2 YYREEE (reference sequence). V dropped 5 bases and J dropped 0 bases, with 11 bases sitting between them.

The chain couples TRBV4-1 to TRBJ1-3; perhaps TRBD1 as D (6 bases). Germline V gives CDR1 MGHRA, CDR2 YSYEKL. The CDR3 runs 15 residues. The V gene lost 3 bases and the J gene lost 4 bases, with 13 bases spanning the gap. The CDR3 is CASSQPQGGGNTIYF. The CDR3 coding sequence is TGCGCCAGCAGCCAGCCACAGGGAGGCGGAAACACCATATATTTT.

The chain has TRBV6-5 and TRBJ1-4; unclear D gene. Trimming pared 7 bases from V and 5 bases from J, leaving 17 bases between. The germline V gene encodes CDR1 MNHEY and CDR2 SVGAGI. The CDR3 spans 15 residues. The CDR3 is CASTQAVGINEKLFF. The CDR3 DNA sequence: TGTGCCAGCACCCAAGCGGTTGGGATAAATGAAAAACTGTTTTTT.

Written as DNA, the CDR3 is TGTGCCAGCAGCTTGGTCAGGGACATGGGCTACACCTTC. It yields the protein CASSLVRDMGYTF. This sequence joins TRBV5-5 and TRBJ1-2, with a weak D call TRBD1 (6 bases). Looked up from germline, CDR1 is SGHKS and CDR2 is YYEKEE (reference sequence). There are 13 residues in the CDR3. V was trimmed by 0 bases and J by 8 bases, leaving 11 bases between them.

The rearrangement links TRBV7-6 to TRBJ1-1; D not resolved. The germline V and J ends were trimmed by 5 bases and 0 bases, with 13 bases remaining between them. The CDR3 has 15 amino acids. Germline lookup yields CDR1 SGHVS and CDR2 FNYEAQ. The CDR3 loop reads CASSPNMIVNTEAFF. Here the CDR3 DNA reads TGTGCCAGCAGCCCAAATATGATTGTGAACACTGAAGCTTTCTTT.

The chain uses TRBV5-1 and TRBJ2-5; TRBD2 matches 12 bases. With 0 bases clipped from V and 4 bases from J, the junction kept 1 base outside the gene matches. The germline CDR1 and CDR2 sequences are SGHRS and YFSETQ. This CDR3 is built from 15 residues. Here the CDR3 DNA reads TGCGCCAGCAGCTTGGTACTAGCGGGGGGAGAGACCCAGTACTTC. It is translated as CASSLVLAGGETQYF.

V and J are TRBV7-2 and TRBJ2-7; possibly TRBD1 for D (6 bases). Germline-derived CDR1 and CDR2 are SGHTA and FQGNSA. The CDR3 is 14 residues long. Trimming pared 5 bases from V and 4 bases from J, leaving 15 bases between. CDR3 loop: CASSPPVGAYEQYF. CDR3 bases: TGTGCCAGCAGCCCTCCGGTGGGGGCTTACGAGCAGTACTTC.

This clone has more than one count but fewer than ten. V is TRBV7-9 and J is TRBJ1-1; D ambiguous. The V gene lost 8 bases and the J gene lost 3 bases, with 10 bases spanning the gap. This CDR3 comprises 12 residues. Per germline, CDR1 SEHNR and CDR2 FQNEAQ (reference sequence). CDR3 amino acids: CASVGRDTEAFF. For the CDR3, the DNA is TGTGCCAGCGTGGGGAGGGACACTGAAGCTTTCTTT.

This clone was picked up one time. V usage is TRBV19 and J usage is TRBJ1-5, with 9 nucleotides matching TRBD1. This CDR3 contains 19 residues. Looked up from germline, CDR1 is LNHDA and CDR2 is SQIVND (reference sequence). J gave up 1 base and V 4 bases, and 14 bases lay outside the gene matches. The CDR3 here is CASSSPGQGLWGSNQPQHF. The CDR3 bases are TGTGCCAGTAGTAGCCCGGGACAGGGTCTTTGGGGGAGCAATCAGCCCCAGCATTTT. The variable domain in full, completed from reference TRBV19 and TRBJ1-5, reads DGGITQSPKYLFRKEGQNVTLSCEQNLNHDAMYWYRQDPGQGLRLIYYSQIVNDFQKGDIAEGYSVSREKKESFPLTVTSAQKNPTAFYLCASSSPGQGLWGSNQPQHFGDGTRLSIL.

V is TRBV28 and J is TRBJ2-7; perhaps TRBD1 as D (6 bases). Germline V gene sequence: CDR1 MDHEN, CDR2 SYDVKM. The V and J ends lost 4 bases and 3 bases respectively, with 16 bases between them. This CDR3 has 15 residues. CDR3 loop: CASSWIGQGLYEQYF. Here the CDR3 DNA reads TGTGCCAGCAGTTGGATCGGTCAGGGGCTCTACGAGCAGTACTTC.

The rearrangement joins TRBV6-1 to TRBJ2-7; no definite D call. From germline, CDR1 is MNHNS and CDR2 SASEGT. The CDR3 is 15 amino acids. Trimming took 2 bases from V and 0 from J, leaving 11 bases between them. CDR3 nucleotide sequence: TGTGCCAGCAGTGAATCGCCAGGCCGCTCCTACGAGCAGTACTTC. It translates to CASSESPGRSYEQYF.

The V call is TRBV11-3, the J call TRBJ2-3, with D unclear. Trimming cost V 0 bases and J 2 bases, with 9 bases left between them. Germline V CDR1 and CDR2: SGHNT, YENEEA. The CDR3 covers 15 residues. CDR3 DNA: TGTGCCAGCAGCTTAGAGGTTGCCTCCACAGATACGCAGTATTTT. Amino acids: CASSLEVASTDTQYF.

The J gene is TRBJ1-2, the V gene TRBV7-6, with TRBD1 as a possible D gene (5 bases). V dropped 4 bases and J dropped 0 bases, with 12 bases sitting between them. Germline values: CDR1 SGHVS, CDR2 FNYEAQ. CDR3 length equals 15 residues. CDR3: CASSSLPGTNYGYTF. CDR3 DNA sequence: TGTGCCAGCAGCTCCCTGCCAGGGACTAACTATGGCTACACCTTC. The full variable domain, its missing parts supplied by reference TRBV7-6 and TRBJ1-2, is GAGVSQSPRYKVTKRGQDVALRCDPISGHVSLYWYRQALGQGPEFLTYFNYEAQQDKSGLPNDRFSAERPEGSISTLTIQRTEQRDSAMYRCASSSLPGTNYGYTFGSGTRLTVV.

The chain is built from TRBV18 and TRBJ2-3; D gene uncertain. V was shortened by 5 bases and J by 4 bases, with 4 bases between the two germline ends. Germline V gene sequence: CDR1 KGHSH, CDR2 LQKENI. CDR3 length: 11 residues. The CDR3 sequence is CASSFPDTQYF. The DNA for the CDR3 is TGTGCCAGCTCATTTCCAGATACGCAGTATTTT.

The chain employs TRBV7-8 and TRBJ2-1; 11 nucleotides agree with TRBD2. With V trimmed by 4 bases and J by 4 bases, 6 bases remained unmatched. The CDR3 is 16 amino acids. Germline V gene sequence: CDR1 SGHVS, CDR2 FQNEAQ. DNA for the CDR3: TGTGCCAGCAGCTACCCCGGGACTAGCGGTTACAATGAGCAGTTCTTC. Its protein is CASSYPGTSGYNEQFF.